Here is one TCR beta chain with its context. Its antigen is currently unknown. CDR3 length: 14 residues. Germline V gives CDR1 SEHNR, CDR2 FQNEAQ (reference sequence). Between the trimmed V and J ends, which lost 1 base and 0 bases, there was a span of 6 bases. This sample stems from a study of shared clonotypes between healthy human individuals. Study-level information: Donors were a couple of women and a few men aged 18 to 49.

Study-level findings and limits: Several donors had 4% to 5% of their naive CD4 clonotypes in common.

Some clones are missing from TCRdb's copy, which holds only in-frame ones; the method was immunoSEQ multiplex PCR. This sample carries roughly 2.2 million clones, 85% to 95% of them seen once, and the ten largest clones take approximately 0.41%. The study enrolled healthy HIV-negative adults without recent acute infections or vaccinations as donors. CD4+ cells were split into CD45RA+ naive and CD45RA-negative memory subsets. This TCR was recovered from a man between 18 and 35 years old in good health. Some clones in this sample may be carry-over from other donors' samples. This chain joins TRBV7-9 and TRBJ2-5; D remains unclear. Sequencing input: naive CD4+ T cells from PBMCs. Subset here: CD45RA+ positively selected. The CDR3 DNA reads TGTGCCAGCAGCTTAGGGGCCAACCAAGAGACCCAGTACTTC. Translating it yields CASSLGANQETQYF.